This T cell receptor (beta chain) was recorded in a study of blood T cell repertoires in COVID-19. About the study: Collection of acute and convalescent COVID-19 samples took place in the United States, Italy and Spain. Sample material is recorded as cDNA or gDNA derived from T cells, B-cell-depleted T cells, or PBMCs.

This CDR3 spans 13 amino acids. Germline loops: CDR1 SEHNR, CDR2 FQNEAQ (reference sequence). Profiled with immunoSEQ multiplex PCR; TCRdb holds only in-frame clones, not every one. The top ten hold around 7% of the sample, which has around 100,000 clones, around 87% seen once. On this clone itself: A junction boundary mismatches the germline segment, possibly from a read error.

The rearrangement uses TRBV7-9 and TRBJ1-2; the match to TRBD1 covers 9 bases. The TCR sequence derives from a human donor with acute or convalescent COVID-19. The donor label of this sample is uncertain. The sequencing sample was made of peripheral blood. The CDR3 sequence is CASSPGTGPLFSF. As DNA, the CDR3 is TGTGCCAGCAGCCCAGGGACAGGGCCCTTATTTTCCTTC.